This T cell receptor beta chain was sequenced during a study of pediatric ulcerative colitis. Libraries were prepared by immunoSEQ multiplex PCR; TCRdb keeps only in-frame clonotypes and omits some of them. The sample has 40,000 to 55,000 clones, 78% seen once. Rectal tissue came from one to two pinch biopsies taken at colonoscopy. Germline assignment: CDR1 SGHVS and CDR2 FQNEAQ. The V end was cut by 0 bases, the J end by 8 bases, with 10 bases between. CDR3 size: 14 residues. The TCR was taken from a girl under 18 with moderate ulcerative colitis. The chain is built from TRBV7-8 and TRBJ2-2; D tentatively reads TRBD1 or TRBD2 (6 bases each). Sequenced sample: gut tissue. The CDR3 nucleotides read TGTGCCAGCAGCTTAGCAGGGGGGCTGGGGGAGCTGTTTTTT. Protein product: CASSLAGGLGELFF.